The clone carrying this T cell receptor beta chain came up a few times. Its antigen remains unidentified. Only in-frame clones appear in the TCRdb table, and some are missing; sequencing was by immunoSEQ multiplex PCR. The sample records some 120,000 clones, roughly 83% being singletons. This sample is drawn from a study of PD-L1 blockade in urothelial cancer. In the study overall: Samples came from 3 weeks, at the second dose, and 6 weeks into treatment. The study recovered a median of 141,255 T cells per blood sample. Study results and limitations: Lower than median blood TCR clonality before treatment predicted better survival. Stronger expansion of tumor-associated clones in blood at 3 weeks distinguished durable-benefit patients.

This CDR3 comprises 19 residues. Unmatched junction bases numbered 13, after V lost 4 bases and J lost 3 bases. Germline V gene sequence: CDR1 SGHAT, CDR2 FQNNGV. Time point: peripheral blood 6 weeks after treatment start. The sequenced sample was PBMCs, obtained around atezolizumab (anti-PD-L1) treatment. The sequence derives from a man aged 50 to 60 with urothelial cancer. The V and J genes are TRBV11-2 and TRBJ2-7; 15 bases are shared with TRBD2. CDR3 nucleotides: TGTGCCAGCAGCTCATCAGGACTAGCGGGAGGGTCCATTCTCTACGAGCAGTACTTC. The encoded protein is CASSSSGLAGGSILYEQYF.